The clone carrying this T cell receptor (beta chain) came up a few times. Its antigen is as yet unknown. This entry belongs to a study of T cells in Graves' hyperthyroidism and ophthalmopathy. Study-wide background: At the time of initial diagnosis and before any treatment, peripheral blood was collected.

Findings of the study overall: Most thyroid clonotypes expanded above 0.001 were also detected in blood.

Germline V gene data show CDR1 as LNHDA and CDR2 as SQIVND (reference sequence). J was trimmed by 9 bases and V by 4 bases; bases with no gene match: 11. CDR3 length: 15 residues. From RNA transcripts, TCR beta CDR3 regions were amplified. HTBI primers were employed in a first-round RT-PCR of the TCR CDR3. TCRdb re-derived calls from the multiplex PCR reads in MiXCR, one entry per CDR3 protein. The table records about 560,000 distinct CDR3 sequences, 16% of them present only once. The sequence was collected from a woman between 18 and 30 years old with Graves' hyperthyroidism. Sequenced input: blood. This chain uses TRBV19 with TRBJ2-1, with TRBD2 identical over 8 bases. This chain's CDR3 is CASSTIAGSPLEQFF. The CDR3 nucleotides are TGTGCCAGTAGTACCATAGCGGGATCCCCCCTTGAGCAGTTCTTC.